The 21 T cell receptor beta chains presented below share a single source sample, sequenced in a study of control samples from healthy donors and cancer patients. Assay used: immunoSEQ multiplex PCR; TCRdb lists only in-frame clones, some missing. The sample consists of 15,000 to 20,000 clones, roughly 86% of them appearing once. Sequencing input: PBMCs. These receptors were obtained from a woman between 70 and 85 years old with colorectal cancer.

The chain uses TRBV7-3 and TRBJ2-5, with unresolved D. Trimming removed 1 base at V and 2 bases at J, with 17 bases between. The CDR3 totals 17 residues. Germline lookup yields CDR1 SGHTA and CDR2 FQGTGA. The CDR3 DNA reads as TGTGCCAGCAGCTTAATGCCCCGGACCATGGGACAAGAGACCCAGTACTTC. It encodes CASSLMPRTMGQETQYF.

This clone was recorded once. The genes are TRBV4-3 and TRBJ1-3, with D unclear. Germline CDR1 is LGHNA and CDR2 is YSLEER. V was cut by 1 base and J by 0 bases, with 7 bases left in between. The CDR3 contains 15 residues. In nucleotides, the CDR3 is TGCGCCAGCAGCCAAGTGGTGAGCTCTGGAAACACCATATATTTT. Its translation is CASSQVVSSGNTIYF.

This clone was found a few times. The chain carries TRBV2 and TRBJ2-5; 10 bases match TRBD2. The CDR3 sequence is 15 residues long. Germline V gives CDR1 SNHLY, CDR2 FYNNEI. Germline trimming cut 6 bases from V and 2 bases from J; bases unmatched to any gene: 6. The CDR3 DNA reads TGTGCCAGCAGGTGGACTAGCGGAGTACAAGAGACCCAGTACTTC. Translation: CASRWTSGVQETQYF.

The chain has TRBV7-3 and TRBJ2-7, with D possibly matching TRBD2 (6 bases). The CDR3 is 13 amino acids. Trimming pared 4 bases from V and 7 bases from J, leaving 14 bases between. Germline CDR1 SGHTA, CDR2 FQGTGA. CDR3 sequence reads: CASSSQSSAEQYF. The CDR3 DNA reads TGTGCCAGCAGCTCTCAATCTAGCGCAGAGCAGTACTTC.

V and J are TRBV4-1 and TRBJ2-1, with 8 bases identical to TRBD1. The ends lost 2 bases at V and 6 bases at J; junction bases unmatched: 9. The CDR3 runs 16 residues. The germline V gene has CDR1 MGHRA and CDR2 YSYEKL. The CDR3 nucleotides read TGCGCCAGCAGCCAAATACCGGGACAGGCGTTCAATGAGCAGTTCTTC. Residues: CASSQIPGQAFNEQFF.

The J gene is TRBJ2-3, the V gene TRBV6-2 or TRBV6-3; either TRBD1 or TRBD2 may fit D (5 bases each). V lost 6 bases, J lost 6 bases, and 10 bases lay in between. The germline CDR1 and CDR2 sequences are MNHEY and SVGEGT. This CDR3 region has 12 residues. The CDR3 is CASSGASDTQYF. As DNA, the CDR3 is TGTGCCAGCAGCGGGGCCTCCGATACGCAGTATTTT.

The rearrangement uses TRBV2 and TRBJ2-7; the match to TRBD1 covers 7 bases. This CDR3 has 16 amino acids. Germline V gives CDR1 SNHLY, CDR2 FYNNEI. V lost 0 bases to trimming and J lost 2 bases; unmatched junction nucleotides: 7. CDR3 in amino acids: CASSEAVPGGPYEQYF. CDR3 nucleotides: TGTGCCAGCAGTGAAGCAGTTCCAGGGGGACCCTACGAGCAGTACTTC.

J is TRBJ1-5 and V is TRBV7-9, with a possible D match to TRBD1 (5 bases). The V gene lost 4 bases and the J gene lost 4 bases, with 8 bases spanning the gap. The CDR3 is made up of 13 amino acids. Germline V lookup: CDR1 SEHNR, CDR2 FQNEAQ (reference sequence). The CDR3 sequence is CASSSQENQPQHF. DNA for the CDR3: TGTGCCAGCAGCTCACAGGAAAATCAGCCCCAGCATTTT.

This clone was recorded a few times. The rearrangement joins TRBV7-3 to TRBJ2-7; 7 positions match TRBD2. CDR1 and CDR2 (germline): SGHTA, FQGTGA. Germline trimming cut 2 bases from V and 3 bases from J; bases unmatched to any gene: 10. The CDR3 has 16 amino acids. The CDR3 DNA reads as TGTGCCAGCAGCTTAGGGGGTACCCGGGGGGACTACGAGCAGTACTTC. This encodes CASSLGGTRGDYEQYF.

V is TRBV9 and J is TRBJ2-2, with 7 bases identical to TRBD1. CDR1 is SGDLS, CDR2 YYNGEE, per germline. V was pared by 4 bases and J by 5 bases, with 14 bases of the junction left unmatched. CDR3 length: 17 residues. The CDR3 reads CASSSPKGGAWTGELFF. CDR3 sequence (DNA): TGTGCCAGCAGCTCTCCGAAAGGGGGCGCATGGACCGGGGAGCTGTTTTTT. The full variable domain, with the rest looked up from reference TRBV9 and TRBJ2-2, is DSGVTQTPKHLITATGQRVTLRCSPRSGDLSVYWYQQSLDQGLQFLIQYYNGEERAKGNILERFSAQQFPDLHSELNLSSLELGDSALYFCASSSPKGGAWTGELFFGEGSRLTVL.

The rearrangement links TRBV7-3 to TRBJ2-3; tentatively, D is TRBD2 (6 bases). Germline V gene sequence: CDR1 SGHTA, CDR2 FQGTGA. The V and J ends lost 1 base and 2 bases respectively, with 10 bases between them. This CDR3 comprises 15 residues. For the CDR3, the DNA is TGTGCCAGCAGCTTAAGGCGGGGCGCCACAGATACGCAGTATTTT. This sequence encodes CASSLRRGATDTQYF. The variable domain in full, completed from reference TRBV7-3 and TRBJ2-3, reads GAGVSQTPSNKVTEKGKYVELRCDPISGHTALYWYRQSLGQGPEFLIYFQGTGAADDSGLPNDRFFAVRPEGSVSTLKIQRTERGDSAVYLCASSLRRGATDTQYFGPGTRLTVL.

V is TRBV3-1 (or the pseudogene TRBV3-2) and J is TRBJ2-1, with D perhaps being TRBD1 or TRBD2 (6 bases each). The ends were cut back, 2 bases at V and 5 bases at J, with 13 bases in the middle. CDR3 length: 15 residues. Germline V gene data show CDR1 as LGHDT and CDR2 as YNNKEL (reference sequence). CDR3 coding DNA: TGTGCCAGCAGCCAACGACAGGCGGGGCACAATGAGCAGTTCTTC. Translation gives CASSQRQAGHNEQFF.

In its sample, this clone was seen a few times. J is TRBJ2-2 and V is TRBV9, with a weak D call TRBD2 (5 bases). The CDR3 spans 17 residues. The V gene lost 1 base and the J gene lost 0 bases, with 13 bases spanning the gap. Germline loops: CDR1 SGDLS, CDR2 YYNGEE. The CDR3, as DNA: TGTGCCAGCAGCGTATCCGGGGTCGACGCGAACACCGGGGAGCTGTTTTTT. Its protein product is CASSVSGVDANTGELFF.

The chain links TRBV4-1 to TRBJ1-1, with D maybe TRBD1 (5 bases). This CDR3 is built from 18 residues. V was shortened by 0 bases and J by 2 bases, with 19 bases between the two germline ends. Germline V gene data show CDR1 as MGHRA and CDR2 as YSYEKL. This CDR3 reads CASSQEPPGNYFNTEAFF. CDR3 sequence (DNA): TGCGCCAGCAGCCAAGAACCCCCAGGGAACTACTTTAACACTGAAGCTTTCTTT.

This clone was recorded once. The chain uses TRBV5-1 and TRBJ2-3; 10 nucleotides match TRBD2. Germline V gives CDR1 SGHRS, CDR2 YFSETQ. With 1 base clipped from V and 1 base from J, the junction kept 3 bases outside the gene matches. The CDR3 extends over 16 amino acids. In DNA form, the CDR3 reads TGCGCCAGCAGCTTGAGCGGGAGGGCCGGCACAGATACGCAGTATTTT. Translated: CASSLSGRAGTDTQYF. Complete variable domain (other parts from reference TRBV5-1 and TRBJ2-3): KAGVTQTPRYLIKTRGQQVTLSCSPISGHRSVSWYQQTPGQGLQFLFEYFSETQRNKGNFPGRFSGRQFSNSRSEMNVSTLELGDSALYLCASSLSGRAGTDTQYFGPGTRLTVL.

The CDR3 protein is CASSDGDRDKTYEQYF. CDR3 sequence (DNA): TGTGCCAGCTCAGATGGGGACCGGGACAAGACTTACGAGCAGTACTTC. The chain joins TRBV18 to TRBJ2-7, with D possibly matching TRBD1 (6 bases). The CDR3 sequence is 16 residues long. The V and J ends lost 5 bases and 4 bases respectively, with 21 bases between them. The germline V gene has CDR1 KGHSH and CDR2 LQKENI.

The chain recombines TRBV4-2 with TRBJ1-2, with unresolved D. The CDR3 runs to 16 residues. Trimming removed 1 base from V and 3 bases from J, with 15 bases in between. Germline V CDR1 and CDR2: LGHNA, YNFKEQ. The CDR3 DNA sequence: TGTGCCAGCAGCCAAGCCCGATCCTTTGGGGACTATGGCTACACCTTC. As protein: CASSQARSFGDYGYTF.

The V gene is TRBV12-3 or TRBV12-4, the J gene TRBJ1-2; D possibly corresponds to TRBD1 (6 bases). The CDR3 sequence is 13 residues long. The V and J ends lost 8 bases and 0 bases respectively, with 10 bases between them. The CDR3: CASQGGPNYGYTF. The CDR3, as DNA: TGTGCCAGCCAAGGGGGGCCTAACTATGGCTACACCTTC.

The rearrangement uses TRBV21-1 and TRBJ2-3; the listed D gene, TRBD2, was not tested against the DNA. TRBV21-1 constitutes a pseudogene. The CDR3 runs to 16 residues. This CDR3 reads CASSKTREANTDTQYF. The DNA for the CDR3 is TGTGCCAGCAGCAAAACCCGGGAAGCCAACACAGATACGCAGTATTTT.

The chain couples TRBV6-2 or TRBV6-3 to TRBJ2-5; 10 bases are shared with TRBD2. CDR3 length equals 15 residues. J lost 9 bases, V lost 4 bases, and 11 bases had no gene match. CDR1 MNHEY and CDR2 SVGEGT come from the germline V gene. The CDR3 region is CASSSSGGAEGSQYF. The CDR3 DNA reads as TGTGCCAGCAGTTCCAGCGGGGGGGCTGAGGGGTCCCAGTACTTC.

The chain combines TRBV5-1 with TRBJ1-2, with TRBD1 as a possible D gene (5 bases). Trimming removed 0 bases at V and 0 bases at J, with 12 bases between. The CDR3 totals 16 residues. Germline CDR1 is SGHRS and CDR2 is YFSETQ. The CDR3 is CASSLGDVGSNYGYTF. Written as DNA, the CDR3 is TGCGCCAGCAGCTTGGGGGACGTGGGATCTAACTATGGCTACACCTTC.